The sample holds one count of the clone carrying this TCR beta chain. Primers included in the PCR were 60 Vbeta and 13 Jbeta primers. Assay used: immunoSEQ multiplex PCR; TCRdb lists only in-frame clones, some missing. Of 200,000 to 300,000 clones in the sample, 75% to 85% are singletons; the top ten hold roughly 7.4%. These data originate in a study of cytomegalovirus exposure and HLA in healthy donors. The length of the CDR3 is 16 residues. In germline, CDR1 is SGHDT, CDR2 YYEEEE. V trimming: 5 bases; J trimming: 6 bases; junction bases outside the gene matches: 11. The clonotype comes from a woman aged 60-75 years in good health and CMV-seropositive. Material for sequencing was PBMCs. V is TRBV5-6 and J is TRBJ2-1, with 10 bases matching TRBD2. The CDR3 DNA reads TGTGCCAGCAGTTACCGGACTAGCGGCCCCTTCAATGAGCAGTTCTTC. Translation gives CASSYRTSGPFNEQFF.